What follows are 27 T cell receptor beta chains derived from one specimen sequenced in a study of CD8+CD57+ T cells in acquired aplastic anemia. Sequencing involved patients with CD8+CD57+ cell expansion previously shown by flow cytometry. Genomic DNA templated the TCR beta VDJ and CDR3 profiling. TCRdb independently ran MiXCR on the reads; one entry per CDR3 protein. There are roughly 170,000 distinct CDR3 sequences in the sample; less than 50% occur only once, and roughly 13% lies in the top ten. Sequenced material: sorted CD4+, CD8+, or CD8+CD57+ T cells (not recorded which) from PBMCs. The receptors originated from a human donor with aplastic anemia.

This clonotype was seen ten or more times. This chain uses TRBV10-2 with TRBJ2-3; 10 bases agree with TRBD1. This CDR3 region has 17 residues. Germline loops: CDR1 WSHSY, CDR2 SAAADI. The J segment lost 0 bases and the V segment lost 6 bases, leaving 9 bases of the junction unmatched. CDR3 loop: CASRDRGGKTSTDTQYF. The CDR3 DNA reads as TGCGCCAGCAGGGACAGGGGGGGGAAAACTAGCACAGATACGCAGTATTTT.

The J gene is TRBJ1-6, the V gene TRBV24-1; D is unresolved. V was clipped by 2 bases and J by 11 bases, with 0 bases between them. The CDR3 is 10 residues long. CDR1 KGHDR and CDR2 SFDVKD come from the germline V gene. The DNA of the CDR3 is TGTGCCACCAGTGATTCACCCCTCCACTTT. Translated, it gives CATSDSPLHF.

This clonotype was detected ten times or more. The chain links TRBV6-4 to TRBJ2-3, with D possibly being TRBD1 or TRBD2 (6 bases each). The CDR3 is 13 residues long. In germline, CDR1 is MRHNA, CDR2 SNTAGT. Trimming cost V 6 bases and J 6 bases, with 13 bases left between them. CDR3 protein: CASSTGARDTQYF. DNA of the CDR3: TGTGCCAGCAGCACGGGGGCCCGCGATACGCAGTATTTT.

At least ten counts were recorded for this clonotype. CDR3 loop: CASSLAGDSPLHF. The CDR3 coding sequence is TGTGCCAGCAGCTTAGCCGGGGATTCACCCCTCCACTTT. This chain joins TRBV7-2 and TRBJ1-6; D not resolved. This CDR3 is built from 13 residues. Trimming removed 0 bases at V and 8 bases at J, with 5 bases between. In germline, CDR1 is SGHTA, CDR2 FQGNSA. Full variable domain (outside the CDR3, taken from reference TRBV7-2 and TRBJ1-6): GAGVSQSPSNKVTEKGKDVELRCDPISGHTALYWYRQSLGQGLEFLIYFQGNSAPDKSGLPSDRFSAERTGGSVSTLTIQRTQQEDSAVYLCASSLAGDSPLHFGNGTRLTVT.

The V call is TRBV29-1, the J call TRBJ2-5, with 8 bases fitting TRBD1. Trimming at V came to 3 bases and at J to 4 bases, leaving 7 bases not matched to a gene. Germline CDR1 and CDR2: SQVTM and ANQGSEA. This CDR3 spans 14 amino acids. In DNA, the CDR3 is TGCAGCGTTGACGGACAGGGTTTAGTAGAGACCCAGTACTTC. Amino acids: CSVDGQGLVETQYF.

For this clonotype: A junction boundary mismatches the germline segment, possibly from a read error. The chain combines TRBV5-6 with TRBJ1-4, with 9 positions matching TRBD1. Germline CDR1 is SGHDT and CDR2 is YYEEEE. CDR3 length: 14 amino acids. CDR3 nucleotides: TGTGCCAGCAGCGTGGGACAGGGCGGGGAAAGACTGTTTTTT. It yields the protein CASSVGQGGERLFF.

The CDR3 DNA is TGCAGCGTTGCAGGTGGGAAGGTGAATGAAAAACTGTTTTTT. It encodes CSVAGGKVNEKLFF. The J gene is TRBJ1-4, the V gene TRBV29-1, with no clear D. The germline V gene encodes CDR1 SQVTM and CDR2 ANQGSEA. The CDR3 runs 14 residues. Trimming cost V 4 bases and J 5 bases, with 14 bases left between them.

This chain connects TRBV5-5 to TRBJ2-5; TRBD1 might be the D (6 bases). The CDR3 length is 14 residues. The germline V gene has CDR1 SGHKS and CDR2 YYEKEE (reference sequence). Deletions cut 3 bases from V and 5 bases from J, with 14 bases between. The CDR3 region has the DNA TGTGCCAGCAGCTCCCCCGGGACATTGGAGACCCAGTACTTC. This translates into CASSSPGTLETQYF.

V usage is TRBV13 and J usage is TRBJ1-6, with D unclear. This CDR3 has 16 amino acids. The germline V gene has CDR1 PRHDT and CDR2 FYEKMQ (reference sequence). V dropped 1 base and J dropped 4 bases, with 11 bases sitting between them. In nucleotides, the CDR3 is TGTGCCAGCAGCTTAGATCCCCCCTCATATAATTCACCCCTCCACTTT. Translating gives CASSLDPPSYNSPLHF.

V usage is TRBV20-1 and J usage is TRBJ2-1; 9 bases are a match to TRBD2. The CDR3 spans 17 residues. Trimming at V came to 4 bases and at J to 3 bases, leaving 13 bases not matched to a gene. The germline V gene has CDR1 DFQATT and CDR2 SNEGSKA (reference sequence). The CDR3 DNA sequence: TGCAGTGCTAAACCTTTGGCGGGGGGGTCAAACTACAATGAGCAGTTCTTC. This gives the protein CSAKPLAGGSNYNEQFF.

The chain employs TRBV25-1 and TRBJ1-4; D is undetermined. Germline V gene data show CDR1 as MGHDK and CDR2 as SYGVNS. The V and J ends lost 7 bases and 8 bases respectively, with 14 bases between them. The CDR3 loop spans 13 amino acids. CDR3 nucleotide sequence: TGTGCCAGCACCTTGGGAGGGATGGAAAAACTGTTTTTT. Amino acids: CASTLGGMEKLFF.

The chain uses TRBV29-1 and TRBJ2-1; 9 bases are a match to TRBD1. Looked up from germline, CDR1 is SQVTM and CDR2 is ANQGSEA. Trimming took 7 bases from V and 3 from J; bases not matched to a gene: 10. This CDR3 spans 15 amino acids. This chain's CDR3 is CSGVGGTGIYNEQFF. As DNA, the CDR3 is TGCAGCGGAGTGGGGGGGACAGGGATCTACAATGAGCAGTTCTTC.

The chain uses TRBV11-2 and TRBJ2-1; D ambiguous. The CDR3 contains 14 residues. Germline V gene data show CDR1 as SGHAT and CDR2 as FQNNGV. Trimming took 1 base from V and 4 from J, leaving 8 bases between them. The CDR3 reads CASSLGSLYNEQFF. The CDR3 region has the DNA TGTGCCAGCAGCTTAGGCAGCTTATACAATGAGCAGTTCTTC.

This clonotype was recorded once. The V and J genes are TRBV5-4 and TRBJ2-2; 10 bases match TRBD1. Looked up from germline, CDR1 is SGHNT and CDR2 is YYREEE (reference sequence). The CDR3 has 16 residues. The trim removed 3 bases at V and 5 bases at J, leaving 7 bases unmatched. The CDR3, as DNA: TGTGCCAGCAGCTCGGGACAGGGGCCGAGAACCGGGGAGCTGTTTTTT. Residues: CASSSGQGPRTGELFF.

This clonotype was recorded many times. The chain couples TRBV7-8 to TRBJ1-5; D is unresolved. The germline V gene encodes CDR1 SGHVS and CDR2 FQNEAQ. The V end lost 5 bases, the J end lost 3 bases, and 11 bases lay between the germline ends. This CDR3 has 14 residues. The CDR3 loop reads CASSPRPYNQPQHF. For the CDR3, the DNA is TGTGCCAGCAGCCCCCGCCCCTACAATCAGCCCCAGCATTTT.

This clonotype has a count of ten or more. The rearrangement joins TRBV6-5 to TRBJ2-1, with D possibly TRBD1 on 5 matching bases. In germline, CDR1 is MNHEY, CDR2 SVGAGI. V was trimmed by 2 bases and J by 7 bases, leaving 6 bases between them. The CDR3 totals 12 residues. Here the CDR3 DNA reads TGTGCCAGCAGTTACAGGGGAAATGAGCAGTTCTTC. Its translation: CASSYRGNEQFF.

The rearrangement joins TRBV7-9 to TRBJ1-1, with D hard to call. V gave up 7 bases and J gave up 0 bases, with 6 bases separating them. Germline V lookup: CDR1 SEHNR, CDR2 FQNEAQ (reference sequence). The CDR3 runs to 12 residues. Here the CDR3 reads CASKGLNTEAFF. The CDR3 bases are TGTGCCAGCAAGGGTCTGAACACTGAAGCTTTCTTT.

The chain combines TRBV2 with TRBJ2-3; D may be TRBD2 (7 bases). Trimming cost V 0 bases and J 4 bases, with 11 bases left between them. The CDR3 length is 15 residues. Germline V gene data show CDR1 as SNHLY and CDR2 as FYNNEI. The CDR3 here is CASSEAGGPPDTQYF. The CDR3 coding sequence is TGTGCCAGCAGTGAAGCGGGGGGGCCGCCAGATACGCAGTATTTT.

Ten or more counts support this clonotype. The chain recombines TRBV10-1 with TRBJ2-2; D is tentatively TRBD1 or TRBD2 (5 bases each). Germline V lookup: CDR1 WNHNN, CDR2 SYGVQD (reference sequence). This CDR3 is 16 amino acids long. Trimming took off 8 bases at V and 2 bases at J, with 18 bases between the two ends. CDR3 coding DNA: TGCGCCAGCCGGTTCGACGGGACGCATAACACCGGGGAGCTGTTTTTT. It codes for CASRFDGTHNTGELFF.

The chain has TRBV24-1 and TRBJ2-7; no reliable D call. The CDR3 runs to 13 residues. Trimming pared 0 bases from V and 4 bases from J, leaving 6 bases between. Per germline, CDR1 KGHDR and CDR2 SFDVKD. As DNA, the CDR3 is TGTGCCACCAGTGATTTGCAAGGGTACGAGCAGTACTTC. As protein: CATSDLQGYEQYF.

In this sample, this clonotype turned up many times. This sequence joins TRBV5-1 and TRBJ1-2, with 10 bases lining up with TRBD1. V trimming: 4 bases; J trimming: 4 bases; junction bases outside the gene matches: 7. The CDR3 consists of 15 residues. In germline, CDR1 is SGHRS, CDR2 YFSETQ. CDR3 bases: TGCGCCAGCAGCGAGGGGACAGGGGACCCCTATGGCTACACCTTC. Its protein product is CASSEGTGDPYGYTF.

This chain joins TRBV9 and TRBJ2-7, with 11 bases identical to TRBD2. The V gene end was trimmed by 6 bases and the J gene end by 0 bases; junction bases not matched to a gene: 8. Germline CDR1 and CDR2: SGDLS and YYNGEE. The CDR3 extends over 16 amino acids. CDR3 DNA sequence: TGTGCCAGCAACCCTAGCGGGGGGCCAAACTCCTACGAGCAGTACTTC. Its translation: CASNPSGGPNSYEQYF.

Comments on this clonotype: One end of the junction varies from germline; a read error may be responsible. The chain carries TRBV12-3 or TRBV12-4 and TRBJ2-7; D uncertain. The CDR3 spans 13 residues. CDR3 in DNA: TGTGCCAGCAGCTTAGATGCAATATACGAGCAGTACTTC. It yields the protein CASSLDAIYEQYF.

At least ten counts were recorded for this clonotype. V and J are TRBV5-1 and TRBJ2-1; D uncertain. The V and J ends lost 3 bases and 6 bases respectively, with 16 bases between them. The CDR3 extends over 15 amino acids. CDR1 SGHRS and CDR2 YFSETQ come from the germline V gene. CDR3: CASSYGPSGGNEQFF. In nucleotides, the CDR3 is TGCGCCAGCAGCTACGGGCCCTCGGGCGGCAATGAGCAGTTCTTC.

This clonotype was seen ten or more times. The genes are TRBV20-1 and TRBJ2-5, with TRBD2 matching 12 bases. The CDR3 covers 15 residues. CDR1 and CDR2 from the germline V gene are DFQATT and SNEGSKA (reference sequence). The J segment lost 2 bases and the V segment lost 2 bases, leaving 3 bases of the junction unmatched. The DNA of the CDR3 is TGCAGTGCTAGACGACTAGCGGGGGCTCAAGAGACCCAGTACTTC. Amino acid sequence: CSARRLAGAQETQYF.

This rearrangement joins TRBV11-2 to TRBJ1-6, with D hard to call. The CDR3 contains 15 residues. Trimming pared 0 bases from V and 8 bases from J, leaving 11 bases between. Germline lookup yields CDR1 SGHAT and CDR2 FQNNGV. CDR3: CASSLDPGRDSPLHF. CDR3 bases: TGTGCCAGCAGCTTAGATCCGGGAAGAGATTCACCCCTCCACTTT. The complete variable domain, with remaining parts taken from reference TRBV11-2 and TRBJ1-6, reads EAGVAQSPRYKIIEKRQSVAFWCNPISGHATLYWYQQILGQGPKLLIQFQNNGVVDDSQLPKDRFSAERLKGVDSTLKIQPAKLEDSAVYLCASSLDPGRDSPLHFGNGTRLTVT.

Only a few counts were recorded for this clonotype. The CDR3 nucleotides are TGCAGTGCTAGGGACTACGAGCAGTACTTC. Encoded protein: CSARDYEQYF. This chain connects TRBV20-1 to TRBJ2-7; no clear D gene. The CDR3 has 10 amino acids. V was pared by 3 bases and J by 3 bases, with 3 bases between. From germline, CDR1 is DFQATT and CDR2 SNEGSKA (reference sequence).